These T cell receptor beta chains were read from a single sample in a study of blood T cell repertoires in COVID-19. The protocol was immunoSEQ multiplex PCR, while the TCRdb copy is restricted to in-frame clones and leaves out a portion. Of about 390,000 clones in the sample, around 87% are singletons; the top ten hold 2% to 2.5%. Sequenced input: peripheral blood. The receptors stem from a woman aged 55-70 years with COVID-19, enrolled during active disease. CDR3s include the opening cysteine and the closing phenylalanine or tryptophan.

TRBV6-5,CASSSQGAGNSPLHF
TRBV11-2,CASSLVGGRSYNEQFF
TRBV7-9,CASSSTLAGDAQSTQYF
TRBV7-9,CASSWVAGSYNEQFF
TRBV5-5,CASSLDGGSAGNTIYF
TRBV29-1,CSGRGQGYADTQYF
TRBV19,CASSPRQGFLMNTEAFF
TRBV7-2,CASSLGTSGVGEQYF
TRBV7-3,CASSPSPLLAGGSMDEQFF
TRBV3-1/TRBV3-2,CASSPPTLNEQFF
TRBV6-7,CASSPTDRGSPLHF
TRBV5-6,CASSRTGALNEKLFF
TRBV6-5,CASRQVPRGNYGYTF
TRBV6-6,CASSYSATGNEQFF
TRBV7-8,CASSSPGEGNTIYF
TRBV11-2,CASSIRVPTEAFF
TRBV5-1,CASSRGTTDTQYF
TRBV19,CATRDRGLSNQPQHF
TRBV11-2,CASSFYRGGTEAFF
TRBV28,CASSPYRGGAYEQYF
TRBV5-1,CASSVSGGDIQGELFF
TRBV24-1,CATSDGPGGGNEQFF
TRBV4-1,CASSSGQGTEAFF
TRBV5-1,CASSFLGGQATIDTIYF
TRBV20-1,CSAAGGYTF
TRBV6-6,CASTYYSGTGELFF
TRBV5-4,CASSLVGGLSYEQYF
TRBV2,CASTRDRGSGYTF
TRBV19,CASALGARPEAEAFF
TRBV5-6,CASSSWDRVYTEAFF
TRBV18,CASSPWTSGGGDEQFF
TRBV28,CASSLGTDEKLFF
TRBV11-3,CASSLGEAHIQYF
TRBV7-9,CASSLGTSGDSTDTQYF
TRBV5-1,CASHLGETQYF
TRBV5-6,CASSLGQIYEQYF
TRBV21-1,CASSSMLAGVQETQYF
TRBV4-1,CASSQGPGLTYNEQFF
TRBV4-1,CASSQGGRQWDGYTF
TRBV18,CASSPTAGQGYEKLFF
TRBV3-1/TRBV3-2,CASSPTGNGDYGYTF
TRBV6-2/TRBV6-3,CASSYSGRGMDTEAFF